These 25 T cell receptor beta chains share one sample of origin, sequenced in a study of beta chain features in type 1 diabetes. As every portion of the isolated RNA was reverse transcribed, the sequencing read expressed TCRB transcripts. Assay: immunoSEQ multiplex PCR; the TCRdb copy retains only in-frame clones and omits some. The table includes hundreds of thousands of clones, over 9.5% detected once. The sample was naive CD4+ T cells from blood. Receptor source: a man younger than 35 in good health.

The rearrangement links TRBV7-3 to TRBJ2-2; D remains unclear. V dropped 5 bases and J dropped 1 base, with 8 bases sitting between them. The CDR3 runs to 14 residues. Germline V CDR1 and CDR2: SGHTA, FQGTGA. The CDR3 protein is CASSPYRNTGELFF. CDR3 in DNA: TGTGCCAGCAGCCCGTACAGGAACACCGGGGAGCTGTTTTTT. Full variable domain (remainder filled in from reference TRBV7-3 and TRBJ2-2): GAGVSQTPSNKVTEKGKYVELRCDPISGHTALYWYRQSLGQGPEFLIYFQGTGAADDSGLPNDRFFAVRPEGSVSTLKIQRTERGDSAVYLCASSPYRNTGELFFGEGSRLTVL.

This clone showed up just a few times. This chain links TRBV6-6 with TRBJ1-5, with 7 nucleotides matching TRBD1. Germline CDR1 is MNHNY and CDR2 is SVGAGI (reference sequence). J lost 4 bases, V lost 6 bases, and 12 bases had no gene match. The length of the CDR3 is 16 residues. CDR3 nucleotide sequence: TGTGCCAGCAGGAGAACAGGGGAAGGTGGAAATCAGCCCCAGCATTTT. Translated: CASRRTGEGGNQPQHF.

This clone was seen only a few times. Other nucleotide sequences in the sample specify the same CDR3. J is TRBJ1-2 and V is TRBV19; D remains ambiguous. V lost 3 bases to trimming and J lost 2 bases, with 4 bases between them. The CDR3 sequence is 12 residues long. Per germline, CDR1 LNHDA and CDR2 SQIVND (reference sequence). This chain's CDR3 is CASSIQNYGYTF. CDR3 DNA: TGTGCCAGTAGTATCCAGAACTATGGCTACACCTTC. Full variable domain (rest looked up from reference TRBV19 and TRBJ1-2): DGGITQSPKYLFRKEGQNVTLSCEQNLNHDAMYWYRQDPGQGLRLIYYSQIVNDFQKGDIAEGYSVSREKKESFPLTVTSAQKNPTAFYLCASSIQNYGYTFGSGTRLTVV.

Of note for this clone: In the same sample, other DNA sequences code for this CDR3. The genes are TRBV28 and TRBJ2-3; TRBD1 matches at 9 bases. The length of the CDR3 is 14 residues. Germline V gene sequence: CDR1 MDHEN, CDR2 SYDVKM. The V segment lost 4 bases and the J segment 3 bases; nucleotides outside the gene matches: 2. This CDR3 reads CASSSGQGTDTQYF. The CDR3 DNA sequence: TGTGCCAGCAGTTCAGGACAGGGGACAGATACGCAGTATTTT.

The chain recombines TRBV5-1 with TRBJ2-3, with 9 bases aligning to TRBD2. The CDR3 contains 15 residues. The V segment lost 4 bases and the J segment 5 bases; nucleotides outside the gene matches: 8. CDR1 is SGHRS and CDR2 is YFSETQ in the germline V gene. In DNA form, the CDR3 reads TGCGCCAGCAGCGCAGGCAGCGGGAGGTTAGATACGCAGTATTTT. It codes for CASSAGSGRLDTQYF. Based on the CDR3 plus reference TRBV5-1 and TRBJ2-3, the full variable domain is KAGVTQTPRYLIKTRGQQVTLSCSPISGHRSVSWYQQTPGQGLQFLFEYFSETQRNKGNFPGRFSGRQFSNSRSEMNVSTLELGDSALYLCASSAGSGRLDTQYFGPGTRLTVL.

The chain recombines TRBV11-1 with TRBJ2-3, with TRBD2 identical over 12 bases. Trimming at V came to 5 bases and at J to 6 bases, leaving 9 bases not matched to a gene. The CDR3 totals 16 residues. The germline V gene has CDR1 SGHAT and CDR2 FQDESV (reference sequence). CDR3 nucleotide sequence: TGTGCCAGCAGCCAAAGGACTAGCGGGATGGTGGATACGCAGTATTTT. Its translation: CASSQRTSGMVDTQYF.

The sample holds a few counts of this clone. This chain joins TRBV7-2 and TRBJ2-1; D is possibly TRBD2 (7 bases). The CDR3 contains 15 residues. The germline V gene has CDR1 SGHTA and CDR2 FQGNSA. V shed 4 bases and J shed 6 bases, with 16 bases lying between them. DNA for the CDR3: TGTGCCAGCAGCTCCTGGGGAGGGGGGGGCAATGAGCAGTTCTTC. As protein: CASSSWGGGGNEQFF.

The chain links TRBV6-6 to TRBJ1-2; TRBD1 is a possible D gene (5 bases). Germline loops: CDR1 MNHNY, CDR2 SVGAGI (reference sequence). The CDR3 covers 11 residues. Trimming shortened V by 7 bases and J by 7 bases, and 10 bases separated the two germline ends. CDR3 sequence: CASTQGVGYTF. The CDR3 DNA sequence: TGTGCCAGCACCCAAGGGGTTGGCTACACCTTC.

This chain links TRBV30 with TRBJ2-1; D gene uncertain. CDR1 is GTSNPN and CDR2 is SVGIG in the germline V gene (reference sequence). This CDR3 is built from 16 residues. The ends were cut back, 1 base at V and 6 bases at J, with 19 bases in the middle. The CDR3 loop reads CAWSELSQPISNEQFF. The CDR3, as DNA: TGTGCCTGGAGTGAACTAAGTCAACCGATTTCCAATGAGCAGTTCTTC.

This clone was counted a few times. This chain links TRBV2 with TRBJ2-3; maybe TRBD2 (6 bases). The V and J ends lost 3 bases and 4 bases respectively, with 11 bases between them. In germline, CDR1 is SNHLY, CDR2 FYNNEI. The CDR3 runs 14 residues. The CDR3 reads CASSEGGWADTQYF. The CDR3 nucleotides read TGTGCCAGCAGTGAGGGGGGTTGGGCAGATACGCAGTATTTT.

The chain links TRBV9 to TRBJ1-4; 8 bases are shared with TRBD1. This CDR3 region has 16 residues. Trimming removed 3 bases from V and 4 bases from J; junction bases left unmatched: 8. Looked up from germline, CDR1 is SGDLS and CDR2 is YYNGEE. CDR3 sequence: CASSGDRFRGNEKLFF. Written as DNA, the CDR3 is TGTGCCAGCAGCGGGGACAGGTTCAGAGGTAATGAAAAACTGTTTTTT.

This clone was counted between two and nine times. This rearrangement joins TRBV25-1 to TRBJ1-5; D possibly corresponds to TRBD1 (5 bases). V lost 5 bases to trimming and J lost 5 bases, with 13 bases between them. This CDR3 spans 14 amino acids. The V gene's germline CDR1 is MGHDK and CDR2 SYGVNS. The CDR3 DNA reads TGTGCCAGCAGTTTTTTAGGGGAACATCAGCCCCAGCATTTT. It encodes CASSFLGEHQPQHF.

This rearrangement joins TRBV5-1 to TRBJ2-5, with D possibly being TRBD1 (6 bases). V gave up 4 bases and J gave up 2 bases, with 12 bases separating them. The CDR3 contains 14 residues. The V gene's germline CDR1 is SGHRS and CDR2 YFSETQ. DNA for the CDR3: TGCGCCAGCAGCGTACAGGGCTTACAAGAGACCCAGTACTTC. This gives the protein CASSVQGLQETQYF.

This clone was observed a few times. The chain has TRBV5-1 and TRBJ2-1, with a tentative D call TRBD1 (5 bases). V shed 0 bases and J shed 1 base, with 5 bases lying between them. Germline lookup yields CDR1 SGHRS and CDR2 YFSETQ. The CDR3 length is 14 residues. The CDR3 nucleotides are TGCGCCAGCAGCTTGGGACAGTCCTACAATGAGCAGTTCTTC. Translated: CASSLGQSYNEQFF.

The chain carries TRBV7-2 and TRBJ2-3; D is uncertain. V lost 5 bases and J lost 3, with 18 bases in between. Germline V gene lookup returns CDR1 SGHTA and CDR2 FQGNSA. The CDR3 totals 16 residues. The CDR3 here is CASSAGFESGTDTQYF. In DNA form, the CDR3 reads TGTGCCAGCAGCGCAGGATTTGAATCCGGAACAGATACGCAGTATTTT.

V is TRBV28 and J is TRBJ2-7, with D unclear. Germline CDR1 MDHEN, CDR2 SYDVKM. This CDR3 spans 14 amino acids. V was pared by 2 bases and J by 3 bases, with 11 bases between. CDR3 sequence reads: CASSLSPEFYEQYF. The CDR3 bases are TGTGCCAGCAGTTTAAGCCCCGAATTCTACGAGCAGTACTTC.

The rearrangement uses TRBV7-2 and TRBJ2-5; the match to TRBD2 covers 16 bases. Trimming at V came to 5 bases and at J to 5 bases, leaving 8 bases not matched to a gene. This CDR3 has 17 residues. The germline CDR1 and CDR2 sequences are SGHTA and FQGNSA. The CDR3 here is CASSPGTSGGVWETQYF. For the CDR3, the DNA is TGTGCCAGCAGCCCGGGGACTAGCGGGGGGGTCTGGGAGACCCAGTACTTC.

The chain links TRBV6-6 to TRBJ1-4; 8 bases align to TRBD1. V lost 5 bases to trimming and J lost 8 bases; unmatched junction nucleotides: 10. This CDR3 region has 15 residues. Germline CDR1 and CDR2: MNHNY and SVGAGI (reference sequence). The CDR3 region has the DNA TGTGCCAGCAGTCCCCGACAGGGGTTAGGGGAAAAACTGTTTTTT. Protein sequence: CASSPRQGLGEKLFF.

This clone was found many times. The CDR3 DNA reads TGCAGCGTTGAAGATCACGGAGCGAACACTGAAGCTTTCTTT. Encoded protein: CSVEDHGANTEAFF. This rearrangement joins TRBV29-1 to TRBJ1-1, with no clear D. The V end lost 0 bases, the J end lost 1 base, and 9 bases lay between the germline ends. The CDR3 sequence is 14 residues long. Germline CDR1 SQVTM, CDR2 ANQGSEA.

The chain uses TRBV15 and TRBJ2-3; D is perhaps TRBD1 (5 bases). The CDR3 is 14 amino acids. Germline V CDR1 and CDR2: LNHNV, YYDKDF (reference sequence). V gave up 5 bases and J gave up 2 bases, with 11 bases separating them. CDR3 DNA: TGTGCCACCAGCTCCAGGGCCAACACAGATACGCAGTATTTT. It is translated as CATSSRANTDTQYF.

This clone was counted a few times. The chain uses TRBV7-8 and TRBJ2-5, with TRBD2 identical over 11 bases. This CDR3 comprises 18 residues. Germline trimming cut 5 bases from V and 5 bases from J; bases unmatched to any gene: 16. Germline V CDR1 and CDR2: SGHVS, FQNEAQ. The CDR3 nucleotides read TGTGCCAGCAGCCTCCCCCGACTAGCGGGATTGCCGGGGGAGACCCAGTACTTC. Residues: CASSLPRLAGLPGETQYF.

The sample holds a few counts of this clone. In nucleotides, the CDR3 is TGTGCCAGCAGCCGGACTGGAACCTACGAGCAGTACTTC. Residues: CASSRTGTYEQYF. This chain uses TRBV11-1 with TRBJ2-7; D perhaps matches TRBD2 (5 bases). Trimming stripped 5 bases from V and 2 bases from J, with 10 bases between. The CDR3 has 13 residues. Germline values: CDR1 SGHAT, CDR2 FQDESV (reference sequence).

This clone was counted between two and nine times. The V gene is TRBV2, the J gene TRBJ1-6; D might be TRBD1 (5 bases). Looked up from germline, CDR1 is SNHLY and CDR2 is FYNNEI. V was cut by 2 bases and J by 7 bases, with 12 bases left in between. The CDR3 totals 15 residues. The CDR3 here is CASSELGAVNSPLHF. The CDR3 nucleotides read TGTGCCAGCAGTGAATTAGGGGCGGTAAATTCACCCCTCCACTTT.

The genes are TRBV7-9 and TRBJ2-5; 13 nucleotides align to TRBD2. CDR1 SEHNR and CDR2 FQNEAQ come from the germline V gene (reference sequence). Unmatched junction bases numbered 8, after V lost 3 bases and J lost 1 base. This CDR3 spans 18 amino acids. The DNA for the CDR3 is TGTGCCAGCAGCTTGATGGGGACTAGCGGGAAGCTCCAAGAGACCCAGTACTTC. This codes for CASSLMGTSGKLQETQYF. Supplemented by reference TRBV7-9 and TRBJ2-5, the full variable domain reads DTGVSQNPRHKITKRGQNVTFRCDPISEHNRLYWYRQTLGQGPEFLTYFQNEAQLEKSRLLSDRFSAERPKGSFSTLEIQRTEQGDSAMYLCASSLMGTSGKLQETQYFGPGTRLLVL.

This clone has just a few counts. This same CDR3 is encoded by further DNA sequences in the sample. The chain uses TRBV4-3 and TRBJ2-3; TRBD2 is a possible D gene (5 bases). V was pared by 4 bases and J by 2 bases, with 19 bases between. There are 17 residues in the CDR3. Looked up from germline, CDR1 is LGHNA and CDR2 is YSLEER. The CDR3 reads CASSRMSGTLYTDTQYF. In nucleotides, the CDR3 is TGCGCCAGCAGCCGTATGAGCGGAACCCTCTACACAGATACGCAGTATTTT.